This T cell receptor (beta chain) was captured in a study of shared clonotypes between healthy human individuals. Only in-frame clones appear in the TCRdb table, and some are missing; sequencing was by immunoSEQ multiplex PCR. The table includes over a million clones, roughly 98% detected once. Study results and caveats: Relative to clonotypes present in all four donors, those not shared had lower generation probabilities. A handful of donors showed sharing of roughly 5% of naive CD4 clonotypes.

Caucasian adults residing in Nashville, Tennessee made up all the donors. It was into CD45RA+ naive and CD45RA-negative memory subsets that the CD4+ cells were split. A word on this clone: Its specificity is unknown. Within the sample, other DNA sequences also encode this same CDR3.

The sample taken for sequencing was naive CD4+ T cells sorted from blood. Subset here: CD45RA+ positively selected. This TCR was recovered from a young man in good health.

In nucleotides, the CDR3 is TGTGCCAGCAGCGAGTTTGGTGCCTACGAGCAGTACTTC. Protein: CASSEFGAYEQYF. V is TRBV2 and J is TRBJ2-7; no clear D. CDR3 length equals 13 residues. Deletions cut 6 bases from V and 2 bases from J, with 11 bases between. Per germline, CDR1 SNHLY and CDR2 FYNNEI.